The source of this T cell receptor (beta chain) is a study of cytomegalovirus exposure and HLA in healthy donors. Overall study results and limits: In a later analysis, a genetic analysis reported fewer productive-TCR N-insertions in an Asian-associated ancestry cluster than the cohort average.

This clone was counted only a few times. The antigen is not known. CDR1 and CDR2 from the germline V gene are SNHLY and FYNNEI. Trimming stripped 6 bases from V and 3 bases from J, with 11 bases between. CDR3 length equals 13 residues. PCR involved 60 Vbeta and 13 Jbeta primers. Clones were read by immunoSEQ multiplex PCR, and TCRdb kept only the in-frame ones, dropping some. The sample lists 220,000 or so clones; approximately 79% were seen once. This chain links TRBV2 with TRBJ1-2, with D possibly matching TRBD1 (5 bases). The sample taken for sequencing was PBMCs. The sequence was collected from a man in his forties or fifties in good health and CMV-seronegative. The CDR3: CASSYGGDYGYTF. The CDR3, as DNA: TGTGCCAGCAGCTACGGAGGGGACTATGGCTACACCTTC. Together with reference TRBV2 and TRBJ1-2, the CDR3 gives the full variable domain: EPEVTQTPSHQVTQMGQEVILRCVPISNHLYFYWYRQILGQKVEFLVSFYNNEISEKSEIFDDQFSVERPDGSNFTLKIRSTKLEDSAMYFCASSYGGDYGYTFGSGTRLTVV.